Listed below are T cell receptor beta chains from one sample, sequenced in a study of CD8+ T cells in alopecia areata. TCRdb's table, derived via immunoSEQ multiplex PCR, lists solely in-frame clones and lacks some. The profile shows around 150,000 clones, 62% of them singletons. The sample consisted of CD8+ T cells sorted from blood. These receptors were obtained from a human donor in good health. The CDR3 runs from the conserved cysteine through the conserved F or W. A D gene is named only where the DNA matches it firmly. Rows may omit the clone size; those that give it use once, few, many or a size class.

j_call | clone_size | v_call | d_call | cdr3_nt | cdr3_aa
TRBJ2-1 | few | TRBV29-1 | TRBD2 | TGCAGCGTTGACCCTAGCGGGATCTTTAATGAGCAGTTCTTC | CSVDPSGIFNEQFF
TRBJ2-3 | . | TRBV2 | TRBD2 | TGTGCCAGCAGCGCCGAGGGAGCGGGAGTAAACACAGATACGCAGTATTTT | CASSAEGAGVNTDTQYF
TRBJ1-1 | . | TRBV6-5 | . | TGTGCCAGCTGCCTATGGGAGAACACTGAAGCTTTCTTT | CASCLWENTEAFF
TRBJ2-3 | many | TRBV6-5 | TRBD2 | TGTGCCAGCAGCTTAGCGGGGAGCACAGATACGCAGTATTTT | CASSLAGSTDTQYF
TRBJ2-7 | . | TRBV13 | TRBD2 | TGTGCCAGCAGCATTGGGACTAGCGGGATATACGAGCAGTACTTC | CASSIGTSGIYEQYF
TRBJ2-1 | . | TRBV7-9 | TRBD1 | TGTGCCAGCACCCCTGGACAGGGTTTCTACAATGAGCAGTTCTTC | CASTPGQGFYNEQFF
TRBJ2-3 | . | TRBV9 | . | TGTGCCAGCAGCGTAGGGGACAGCGGGGATACGCAGTATTTT | CASSVGDSGDTQYF
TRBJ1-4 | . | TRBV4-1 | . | TGCGCCAGCAGCCAAGATGAGTCAACTAATGAAAAACTGTTTTTT | CASSQDESTNEKLFF
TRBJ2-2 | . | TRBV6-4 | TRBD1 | TGTGCCAGCAGTGACGGGACAGGGGACACCGGGGAGCTGTTTTTT | CASSDGTGDTGELFF
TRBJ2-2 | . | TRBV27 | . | TGTGCCAGCAGTTACACTTGGGGAACCGGGGAGCTGTTTTTT | CASSYTWGTGELFF
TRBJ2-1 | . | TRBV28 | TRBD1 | TGTGCCAGCAGCACCGGGACAGGCCACAACAATGAGCAGTTCTTC | CASSTGTGHNNEQFF
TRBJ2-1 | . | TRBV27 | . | TGTGCCAGCACCCCGGTGGTGGGCTCCTACAATGAGCAGTTCTTC | CASTPVVGSYNEQFF
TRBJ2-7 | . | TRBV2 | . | TGTGCCAGCAGTGAGGTAGCGCGTCACGAGCAGTACTTC | CASSEVARHEQYF
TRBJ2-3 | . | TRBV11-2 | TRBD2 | TGTGCCAGCAGCTTAGCAGCGGGAGTCGTCACAGATACGCAGTATTTT | CASSLAAGVVTDTQYF
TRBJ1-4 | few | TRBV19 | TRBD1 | TGTGGCCCGGGCAACAGGGGGCGTGATGAAAAACTGTTTTTT | CGPGNRGRDEKLFF
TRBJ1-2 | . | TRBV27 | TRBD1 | TGTGCCAGCAGTTCGACAGGGTGGCAGAACTATGGCTACACCTTC | CASSSTGWQNYGYTF
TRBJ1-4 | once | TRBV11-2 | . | TGTGCCAGCAGCTTAGTCGAGGGTCGGGAAAAACTGTTTTTT | CASSLVEGREKLFF
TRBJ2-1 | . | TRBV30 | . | TGTGCCTGGAAGAACTACTATCGCTACAATGAGCAGTTCTTC | CAWKNYYRYNEQFF
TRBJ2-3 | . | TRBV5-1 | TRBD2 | TGCGCCAGCAGCCTGACTAGCGGGAGGAAAGATACGCAGTATTTT | CASSLTSGRKDTQYF
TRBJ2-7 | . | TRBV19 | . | TGTGCCAGTAGTTCAGGGGACGAGCAGTACTTC | CASSSGDEQYF
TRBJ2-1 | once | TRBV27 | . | TGTGCCAGCAGTTTACCGGGGGACTACAATGAGCAGTTCTTC | CASSLPGDYNEQFF
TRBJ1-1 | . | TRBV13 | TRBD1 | TGTGCCAGCAGCCTCGGGACAGGGGGCGTAAACACTGAAGCTTTCTTT | CASSLGTGGVNTEAFF
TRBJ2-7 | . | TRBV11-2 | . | TGTGCCAGCAGCTTAGGCAGGGGCGCGCCCTACGAGCAGTACTTC | CASSLGRGAPYEQYF
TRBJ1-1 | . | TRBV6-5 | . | TGTGCCAGCAGTTACCGGCAATTGAACACTGAAGCTTTCTTT | CASSYRQLNTEAFF
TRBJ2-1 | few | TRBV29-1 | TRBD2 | TGCAGCGTGGCAGGGGGACTAGCGGGGGATTCCTACAATGAGCAGTTCTTC | CSVAGGLAGDSYNEQFF
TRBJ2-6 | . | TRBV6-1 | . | TGTGCCAGCAGTGCCGTTCGGGAATCTGGGGCCAACGTCCTGACTTTC | CASSAVRESGANVLTF
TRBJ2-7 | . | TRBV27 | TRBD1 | TGTGCCAGCAGTCCGGGACAGAGGTCGCTGTACTTC | CASSPGQRSLYF
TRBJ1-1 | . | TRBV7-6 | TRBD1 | TGTGCCAGCAGCCCCGGCCGGACAGGACCAGAAGCTTTCTTT | CASSPGRTGPEAFF
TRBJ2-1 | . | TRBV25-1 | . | TGTGCCAGCAGTGAATGGGCGGCTAGCGATGAGCAGTTCTTC | CASSEWAASDEQFF
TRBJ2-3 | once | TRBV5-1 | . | TGCGCCAGCAGCTTGGGGGACATCCACTCAAGGGGGACGCAGTATTTT | CASSLGDIHSRGTQYF
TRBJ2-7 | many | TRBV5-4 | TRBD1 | TGTGCCAGCAGCTTGAGGACAGGGAGCTCCTACGAGCAGTACTTC | CASSLRTGSSYEQYF
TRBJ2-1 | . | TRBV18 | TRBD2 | TGTGCCAGCTCACCGAATAGCGGGAGCTCCTACAATGAGCAGTTCTTC | CASSPNSGSSYNEQFF
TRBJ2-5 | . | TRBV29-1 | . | TGCAGCGTTGTGTGGGAGACCCAGTACTTC | CSVVWETQYF
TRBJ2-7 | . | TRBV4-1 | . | TGCGCCAGCAGCCAACTAGCTGGAGAATACGAGCAGTACTTC | CASSQLAGEYEQYF
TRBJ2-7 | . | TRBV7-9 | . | TGTGCCAGCAGCTTAGATGGCAATGACTACGAGCAGTACTTC | CASSLDGNDYEQYF